A few counts support the clone carrying this TCR beta chain. The sample comes from a study of T-cell memory formation after mild COVID-19. Trimming took 3 bases from V and 4 from J; bases not matched to a gene: 7. The CDR3 runs 16 residues. One entry per CDR3 protein results from TCRdb running MiXCR on the 5' RACE reads. Among a few hundred thousand distinct CDR3 sequences listed, roughly a fifth were seen once. The source of this sequence is a man younger than 35 who had mild COVID-19 (a few samples of this study predate the infection). Cell type and time point are not known. The chain links TRBV12-3 or TRBV12-4 to TRBJ2-2; 8 bases line up with TRBD1. The specimen sequenced was PBMCs or a T cell subset sorted from them (not recorded which). CDR3 in DNA: TGTGCCAGCAGTTTCCCCAGGGGGCTTCCCACCGGGGAGCTGTTTTTT. The encoded protein is CASSFPRGLPTGELFF.